The rows below give T cell receptor beta chains drawn from one sample of a study of shared clonotypes between healthy human individuals. Only in-frame clones appear in the TCRdb table, and some are missing; sequencing was by immunoSEQ multiplex PCR. The sample holds 2.5 million or so clones, roughly nine tenths seen once. The sequenced sample consisted of naive CD4+ T cells sorted from blood. The receptors originated from a man between 18 and 29 years old in good health. Both conserved end residues are part of each CDR3. Fields, in order: CDR3 DNA, CDR3 protein, clone size, V gene, J gene, D gene. A D gene is named only where the DNA matches it firmly. Rows may omit the clone size; those that give it use once, few, many or a size class.

cdr3_nt: TGCGCCAGCAGCCAGATCTCTACAGGCGGAAATTCACCCCTCCACTTT
cdr3_aa: CASSQISTGGNSPLHF
clone_size: NA
v_call: TRBV4-3
j_call: TRBJ1-6
d_call: NA

cdr3_nt: TGTGCCAGTAGTACGCAGGGGGCAGTCAATGAGCAGTTCTTC
cdr3_aa: CASSTQGAVNEQFF
clone_size: NA
v_call: TRBV19
j_call: TRBJ2-1
d_call: TRBD1

cdr3_nt: TGCGCCAGCAGCCCCGGACAGGGGGCATCCTATAATTCACCCCTCCACTTT
cdr3_aa: CASSPGQGASYNSPLHF
clone_size: NA
v_call: TRBV4-1
j_call: TRBJ1-6
d_call: TRBD1

cdr3_nt: TGTGCCAGTAGTAAGACTAGCGGGGGTGCCCCCGGGGAGCTGTTTTTT
cdr3_aa: CASSKTSGGAPGELFF
clone_size: once
v_call: TRBV19
j_call: TRBJ2-2
d_call: TRBD2

cdr3_nt: TGCAGCGCACTAGCGAAGAGCTCCTACGAGCAGTACTTC
cdr3_aa: CSALAKSSYEQYF
clone_size: NA
v_call: TRBV29-1
j_call: TRBJ2-7
d_call: TRBD2

cdr3_nt: TGCGCCAGCACTGGACTAGTTTCGTATGAGCAGTTCTTC
cdr3_aa: CASTGLVSYEQFF
clone_size: NA
v_call: TRBV10-2
j_call: TRBJ2-1
d_call: TRBD2

cdr3_nt: TGTGCCAGCAGGACTAGCTCCTATAATTCACCCCTCCACTTT
cdr3_aa: CASRTSSYNSPLHF
clone_size: NA
v_call: TRBV7-2
j_call: TRBJ1-6
d_call: NA

cdr3_nt: TGCGCCAGCAGCTTAGACAAAAAAGAGACCCAGTACTTC
cdr3_aa: CASSLDKKETQYF
clone_size: NA
v_call: TRBV5-1
j_call: TRBJ2-5
d_call: NA

cdr3_nt: TGTGCCAGCAGCCTGGGAGCGACAAGTGATACGCAGTATTTT
cdr3_aa: CASSLGATSDTQYF
clone_size: once
v_call: TRBV7-6
j_call: TRBJ2-3
d_call: NA

cdr3_nt: TGCAGCGTCAACCCCTTTTTTAACACTGAAGCTTTCTTT
cdr3_aa: CSVNPFFNTEAFF
clone_size: NA
v_call: TRBV29-1
j_call: TRBJ1-1
d_call: NA

cdr3_nt: TGTGCCAGCAGTTACTCCCACAGGGCCTACGAGCAGTACTTC
cdr3_aa: CASSYSHRAYEQYF
clone_size: NA
v_call: TRBV6-5
j_call: TRBJ2-7
d_call: NA

cdr3_nt: TGTGCCAGCAGCTTAGCGCGGACTCTTTACGAGACCCAGTACTTC
cdr3_aa: CASSLARTLYETQYF
clone_size: NA
v_call: TRBV11-1
j_call: TRBJ2-5
d_call: NA

cdr3_nt: TGCAGCGCCGGGACTTGGAGCTCCTACAATGAGCAGTTCTTC
cdr3_aa: CSAGTWSSYNEQFF
clone_size: NA
v_call: TRBV29-1
j_call: TRBJ2-1
d_call: NA

cdr3_nt: TGCGCCAGCAGCTCGACTAGCGGGAACTCCTACGAGCAGTACTTC
cdr3_aa: CASSSTSGNSYEQYF
clone_size: NA
v_call: TRBV5-1
j_call: TRBJ2-7
d_call: TRBD2

cdr3_nt: TGTGCCTGGAGTCCCCTAGCGGGAGGCAACAATGAGCAGTTCTTC
cdr3_aa: CAWSPLAGGNNEQFF
clone_size: NA
v_call: TRBV30
j_call: TRBJ2-1
d_call: TRBD2

cdr3_nt: TGTGCCAGCGGGGCAGGGGGCAGACGCCTCAATGAGCAGTTCTTC
cdr3_aa: CASGAGGRRLNEQFF
clone_size: NA
v_call: TRBV28
j_call: TRBJ2-1
d_call: TRBD1

cdr3_nt: TGTGCCAGCAGTTCACAGGGGGCAGGGAATTCACCCCTCCACTTT
cdr3_aa: CASSSQGAGNSPLHF
clone_size: NA
v_call: TRBV28
j_call: TRBJ1-6
d_call: TRBD1

cdr3_nt: TGTGCCATCAGTGAGAGACGGGAACTCACAGATACGCAGTATTTT
cdr3_aa: CAISERRELTDTQYF
clone_size: NA
v_call: TRBV10-3
j_call: TRBJ2-3
d_call: NA

cdr3_nt: TGTGCCAGCAGTTACGTAGCGGACTCCTACAATGAGCAGTTCTTC
cdr3_aa: CASSYVADSYNEQFF
clone_size: NA
v_call: TRBV6-5
j_call: TRBJ2-1
d_call: NA

cdr3_nt: TGTGCCAGCAGCGAGCCCTCTAGCGCCCACAATGAGCAGTTCTTC
cdr3_aa: CASSEPSSAHNEQFF
clone_size: NA
v_call: TRBV9
j_call: TRBJ2-1
d_call: NA

cdr3_nt: TGTGCCAGCAGCTTAAGGGGTGTTAATTCACCCCTCCACTTT
cdr3_aa: CASSLRGVNSPLHF
clone_size: NA
v_call: TRBV11-2
j_call: TRBJ1-6
d_call: NA

cdr3_nt: TGTGCCATCAGTGATCAGGGTCATCGCTACACCTTC
cdr3_aa: CAISDQGHRYTF
clone_size: NA
v_call: TRBV10-3
j_call: TRBJ1-2
d_call: NA

cdr3_nt: TGTGCCAGCAGTTTATCCCAGGTGCAGGGCTATGGCTACACCTTC
cdr3_aa: CASSLSQVQGYGYTF
clone_size: few
v_call: TRBV28
j_call: TRBJ1-2
d_call: NA

cdr3_nt: TGTGCCAGCAGCCCGGACGTCCCCCCAGATACGCAGTATTTT
cdr3_aa: CASSPDVPPDTQYF
clone_size: NA
v_call: TRBV7-9
j_call: TRBJ2-3
d_call: NA

cdr3_nt: TGTGCCAGCAGCTTTCTACTAGCGGGGGGTATCGATACGCAGTATTTT
cdr3_aa: CASSFLLAGGIDTQYF
clone_size: NA
v_call: TRBV5-6
j_call: TRBJ2-3
d_call: TRBD2

cdr3_nt: TGTGCCAGCAGTGCAGGTGGCGCACTGGCGCAGCCCCAGCATTTT
cdr3_aa: CASSAGGALAQPQHF
clone_size: NA
v_call: TRBV6-1
j_call: TRBJ1-5
d_call: NA

cdr3_nt: TGTGCCAGCACCGGACTAGCGGGGTATGAGCAGTTCTTC
cdr3_aa: CASTGLAGYEQFF
clone_size: NA
v_call: TRBV6-5
j_call: TRBJ2-1
d_call: TRBD2

cdr3_nt: TGTGCCAGCAGCTTAACCTCAAATGAAAAACTGTTTTTT
cdr3_aa: CASSLTSNEKLFF
clone_size: once
v_call: TRBV11-2
j_call: TRBJ1-4
d_call: NA

cdr3_nt: TGTGCCAGCAGTTTAAGGTACAGCGAGCAGTTCTTC
cdr3_aa: CASSLRYSEQFF
clone_size: NA
v_call: TRBV27
j_call: TRBJ2-1
d_call: NA

cdr3_nt: TGTGCCAGCAGCTCCTTTGGGTCCCGCTCCTACAATGAGCAGTTCTTC
cdr3_aa: CASSSFGSRSYNEQFF
clone_size: once
v_call: TRBV11-2
j_call: TRBJ2-1
d_call: NA

cdr3_nt: TGTGCCAGCAGCCAAGATTTAGTGGCCGGGGAGCTGTTTTTT
cdr3_aa: CASSQDLVAGELFF
clone_size: NA
v_call: TRBV4-2
j_call: TRBJ2-2
d_call: NA

cdr3_nt: TGCGCCAGCAGGGGGACTAGCGGCTCCTACAATGAGCAGTTCTTC
cdr3_aa: CASRGTSGSYNEQFF
clone_size: NA
v_call: TRBV5-1
j_call: TRBJ2-1
d_call: TRBD2

cdr3_nt: TGTGCCAGCAGTGAAACGCATGGCGGGATAAACACAGATACGCAGTATTTT
cdr3_aa: CASSETHGGINTDTQYF
clone_size: NA
v_call: TRBV6-1
j_call: TRBJ2-3
d_call: NA

cdr3_nt: TGCGCCAGCAGCTTGGCGGGGCGGGGGAATGAGCAGTTCTTC
cdr3_aa: CASSLAGRGNEQFF
clone_size: NA
v_call: TRBV5-1
j_call: TRBJ2-1
d_call: TRBD2

cdr3_nt: TGTGCCAGCGCCACGACAGGGGCAACAGATACGCAGTATTTT
cdr3_aa: CASATTGATDTQYF
clone_size: NA
v_call: TRBV9
j_call: TRBJ2-3
d_call: TRBD1

cdr3_nt: TGTGCCAGCAGGGGGGGAGGGAGCTCCTATAATTCACCCCTCCACTTT
cdr3_aa: CASRGGGSSYNSPLHF
clone_size: NA
v_call: TRBV2
j_call: TRBJ1-6
d_call: NA

cdr3_nt: TGCGCCAGCAGCTGGACTAGGACAGGGTTCTACGAGCAGTACTTC
cdr3_aa: CASSWTRTGFYEQYF
clone_size: NA
v_call: TRBV5-1
j_call: TRBJ2-7
d_call: NA

cdr3_nt: TGTGCCGGGGACAGGCCTAACTTTCGAAACACTGAAGCTTTCTTT
cdr3_aa: CAGDRPNFRNTEAFF
clone_size: few
v_call: TRBV30
j_call: TRBJ1-1
d_call: TRBD1

cdr3_nt: TGCAGTGCTGGCTCTTATGGCTACACCTTC
cdr3_aa: CSAGSYGYTF
clone_size: NA
v_call: TRBV20-1
j_call: TRBJ1-2
d_call: NA

cdr3_nt: TGTGCCAGTAGTATACGGACAGATTATACTGAAGCTTTCTTT
cdr3_aa: CASSIRTDYTEAFF
clone_size: NA
v_call: TRBV19
j_call: TRBJ1-1
d_call: NA

cdr3_nt: TGCGCCAGCAGCCCCCTTGGGGGCGGGGGGGCCGCCGGGGAGCTGTTTTTT
cdr3_aa: CASSPLGGGGAAGELFF
clone_size: NA
v_call: TRBV5-1
j_call: TRBJ2-2
d_call: TRBD2

cdr3_nt: TGTGCCTGGAGGGAAAGGGGCGTGGCGGGTGATATTCAGTACTTC
cdr3_aa: CAWRERGVAGDIQYF
clone_size: NA
v_call: TRBV30
j_call: TRBJ2-4
d_call: NA

cdr3_nt: TGTGCCAGCAGTCCACCACTAGCGGGGGGGACAGCAACTAGCACAGATACGCAGTATTTT
cdr3_aa: CASSPPLAGGTATSTDTQYF
clone_size: NA
v_call: TRBV28
j_call: TRBJ2-3
d_call: TRBD2

cdr3_nt: TGTGCCAGCAGTGGCGCAGGGTGGGACACAGATACGCAGTATTTT
cdr3_aa: CASSGAGWDTDTQYF
clone_size: NA
v_call: TRBV2
j_call: TRBJ2-3
d_call: NA

cdr3_nt: TGTGCCAGCAGTTATTGGGGGACAGGTTCGGGGGAGCAGTACTTC
cdr3_aa: CASSYWGTGSGEQYF
clone_size: NA
v_call: TRBV6-5
j_call: TRBJ2-7
d_call: TRBD1

cdr3_nt: TGTGCCAGCTCACCACCCCTACGCGGTTCACCCCTCCACTTT
cdr3_aa: CASSPPLRGSPLHF
clone_size: few
v_call: TRBV18
j_call: TRBJ1-6
d_call: NA